These 17 T cell receptor beta chains were sequenced from one sample in a study of blood T cell repertoires in COVID-19. Sequenced by immunoSEQ multiplex PCR; TCRdb stores in-frame clones only, minus some. This table holds around 300,000 clones, roughly 90% found once. The sample taken for sequencing was PBMCs or T cells enriched from blood (not recorded which). These receptors were obtained from a woman between 25 and 40 years old who had recovered from COVID-19.

The chain joins TRBV25-1 to TRBJ1-1; D possibly corresponds to TRBD1 (5 bases). Trimming stripped 1 base from V and 5 bases from J, with 11 bases between. This CDR3 region has 14 residues. Germline assignment: CDR1 MGHDK and CDR2 SYGVNS. The CDR3 is CASSESIRGTEAFF. The CDR3 DNA sequence: TGTGCCAGCAGTGAATCCATTAGGGGAACTGAAGCTTTCTTT.

The chain couples TRBV2 to TRBJ2-1, with 7 bases lining up with TRBD1. V trimming: 4 bases; J trimming: 6 bases; junction bases outside the gene matches: 6. Germline-derived CDR1 and CDR2 are SNHLY and FYNNEI. This CDR3 spans 14 amino acids. CDR3 in DNA: TGTGCCAGCAGTGCTTATGACAGGGCCAATGAGCAGTTCTTC. Its protein product is CASSAYDRANEQFF.

V is TRBV19 and J is TRBJ2-2; the D is unclear. The ends were cut back, 8 bases at V and 1 base at J, with 8 bases in the middle. In germline, CDR1 is LNHDA, CDR2 SQIVND (reference sequence). The CDR3 spans 13 residues. CDR3 sequence: CASATLNTGELFF. The CDR3 nucleotides are TGTGCCAGTGCCACTCTGAACACCGGGGAGCTGTTTTTT. Using reference TRBV19 and TRBJ2-2 for the parts outside the CDR3, the full variable domain is DGGITQSPKYLFRKEGQNVTLSCEQNLNHDAMYWYRQDPGQGLRLIYYSQIVNDFQKGDIAEGYSVSREKKESFPLTVTSAQKNPTAFYLCASATLNTGELFFGEGSRLTVL.

The V and J genes are TRBV5-4 and TRBJ2-1, with 7 bases aligning to TRBD2. Germline V CDR1 and CDR2: SGHNT, YYREEE (reference sequence). The CDR3 is 15 amino acids. Trimming at V came to 0 bases and at J to 6 bases, leaving 6 bases not matched to a gene. CDR3 nucleotide sequence: TGTGCCAGCAGCTTGGGTAGCGGGTTTAGCAATGAGCAGTTCTTC. Its protein product is CASSLGSGFSNEQFF.

The CDR3 DNA reads TGTGCCAGCAGTTTTGGTAGGGGGAATCTAGCGGGAGGCACAGATACGCAGTATTTT. Translating it yields CASSFGRGNLAGGTDTQYF. V usage is TRBV28 and J usage is TRBJ2-3; 10 nucleotides line up with TRBD2. This CDR3 contains 19 residues. Germline V lookup: CDR1 MDHEN, CDR2 SYDVKM. With V trimmed by 3 bases and J by 1 base, 13 bases remained unmatched.

The rearrangement links TRBV29-1 to TRBJ2-7; TRBD2 agrees at 9 bases. This CDR3 is built from 15 residues. From germline, CDR1 is SQVTM and CDR2 ANQGSEA. With 3 bases clipped from V and 2 bases from J, the junction kept 8 bases outside the gene matches. CDR3 DNA: TGCAGCGTTGAGACGGGGCTAGCGGGGACCTACGAGCAGTACTTC. Protein: CSVETGLAGTYEQYF.

V and J are TRBV19 and TRBJ2-2; 13 bases are a match to TRBD2. The CDR3 consists of 18 residues. The germline gives CDR1 LNHDA, CDR2 SQIVND (reference sequence). The V segment lost 7 bases and the J segment 4 bases; nucleotides outside the gene matches: 12. DNA for the CDR3: TGTGCCAGTAAGCCTGGACTAGCGGGAGAGTCTGTCACCGGGGAGCTGTTTTTT. It translates to CASKPGLAGESVTGELFF.

The V call is TRBV28, the J call TRBJ1-5; 8 bases map to TRBD1. V shed 1 base and J 6 bases; nucleotides not matched to a gene: 2. This CDR3 has 14 amino acids. The germline gives CDR1 MDHEN, CDR2 SYDVKM. The DNA for the CDR3 is TGTGCCAGCAGTTTATCACAGGGGGGTCAGCCCCAGCATTTT. Translated: CASSLSQGGQPQHF.

Ten or more counts support this clone. The rearrangement joins TRBV5-4 to TRBJ2-7; D is unresolved. Looked up from germline, CDR1 is SGHNT and CDR2 is YYREEE (reference sequence). Trimming removed 4 bases from V and 0 bases from J, with 11 bases in between. The CDR3 runs 14 residues. Here the CDR3 reads CASSRLDSSYEQYF. In DNA, the CDR3 is TGTGCCAGCAGCCGACTCGATTCCTCCTACGAGCAGTACTTC. The whole variable domain, filled in from reference TRBV5-4 and TRBJ2-7, reads ETGVTQSPTHLIKTRGQQVTLRCSSQSGHNTVSWYQQALGQGPQFIFQYYREEENGRGNFPPRFSGLQFPNYSSELNVNALELDDSALYLCASSRLDSSYEQYFGPGTRLTVT.

V usage is TRBV15 and J usage is TRBJ1-2; D ambiguous. Germline CDR1 LNHNV, CDR2 YYDKDF (reference sequence). This CDR3 is built from 15 residues. The V end was cut by 0 bases, the J end by 2 bases, with 10 bases between. CDR3 sequence: CATSRDQVVNYGYTF. Here the CDR3 DNA reads TGTGCCACCAGCAGAGATCAGGTAGTCAACTATGGCTACACCTTC.

This chain joins TRBV27 and TRBJ2-5; TRBD1 is a possible D gene (6 bases). The CDR3 covers 15 residues. The germline CDR1 and CDR2 sequences are MNHEY and SMNVEV (reference sequence). Trimming stripped 4 bases from V and 5 bases from J, with 17 bases between. CDR3 DNA: TGTGCCAGCAGTTCCGATACACAGGGATGGGAGACCCAGTACTTC. Translating gives CASSSDTQGWETQYF.

The rearrangement joins TRBV2 to TRBJ2-7; 8 nucleotides line up with TRBD1. Germline CDR1 is SNHLY and CDR2 is FYNNEI. Unmatched junction bases numbered 12, after V lost 6 bases and J lost 5 bases. This CDR3 is 15 amino acids long. The CDR3 nucleotides are TGTGCCAGCAGGTCTGACAGGGGCAAATCGCACGAGCAGTACTTC. Protein product: CASRSDRGKSHEQYF.

The rearrangement joins TRBV28 to TRBJ1-5; D remains unclear. This CDR3 spans 11 amino acids. Germline V CDR1 and CDR2: MDHEN, SYDVKM. Trimming shortened V by 4 bases and J by 15 bases, and 13 bases separated the two germline ends. This chain's CDR3 is CASSWRANWHF. The CDR3 DNA reads TGTGCCAGCAGTTGGAGGGCAAACTGGCATTTT.

This clone was recorded only once. This sequence joins TRBV6-2 or TRBV6-3 and TRBJ1-2, with 10 nucleotides matching TRBD1. V lost 5 bases and J lost 5; bases outside the gene matches: 11. Germline loops: CDR1 MNHEY, CDR2 SVGEGT. This CDR3 spans 16 amino acids. The CDR3 DNA reads as TGTGCCAGCAGTCATCACCGGACAGGGGGGTTATATGGCTACACCTTC. Encoded protein: CASSHHRTGGLYGYTF.

The chain combines TRBV4-3 with TRBJ2-3; 7 nucleotides line up with TRBD2. Germline loops: CDR1 LGHNA, CDR2 YSLEER. The junction had 11 bases not matched to a gene; V was cut back by 1 base and J by 4 bases. This CDR3 is built from 17 residues. CDR3 protein: CASSQAWRRELPDTQYF. Written as DNA, the CDR3 is TGCGCCAGCAGCCAAGCCTGGCGGCGGGAGTTGCCAGATACGCAGTATTTT.

This clone came up a few times. V and J are TRBV5-1 and TRBJ1-4; D gene uncertain. Germline CDR1 SGHRS, CDR2 YFSETQ. Trimming shortened V by 0 bases and J by 3 bases, and 9 bases separated the two germline ends. The CDR3 consists of 15 residues. The CDR3 spells CASSLDGRPNEKLFF. CDR3 nucleotide sequence: TGCGCCAGCAGCTTGGATGGGAGGCCTAATGAAAAACTGTTTTTT.

DNA for the CDR3: TGTGCCAGTGGCAGATCGCCTCTTAACTATGGCTACACCTTC. Translated: CASGRSPLNYGYTF. J is TRBJ1-2 and V is TRBV21-1; TRBD1, the D gene given by the table, was not confirmed from the DNA. TRBV21-1 constitutes a pseudogene. The CDR3 length is 14 residues.